This entry concerns a single TCR beta chain. Its target is unknown. Per the germline V gene, CDR1 is SEHNR and CDR2 is FQNEAQ (reference sequence). The CDR3 has 17 amino acids. V dropped 2 bases and J dropped 5; count of bases not matched to a gene: 10. The data were produced by immunoSEQ multiplex PCR, yet TCRdb's version contains in-frame clones alone and is incomplete. The profile shows over 70,000 clones, approximately 91% of them singletons. This sample stems from a study of T cells in localized non-small cell lung cancer. General study findings and limits: Heterogeneity cannot be ruled out, as sequencing used one tumor region only.

Here the sequenced sample was PBMCs, taken before any cancer treatment. The chain links TRBV7-9 to TRBJ2-5, with 11 bases that match TRBD2. This sequence was found in a woman aged 35 to 70 with stage II squamous cell lung carcinoma. The CDR3 nucleotides read TGTGCCAGCAGCTTACGACGAGTAGCGGGAGGGGGGGAGACCCAGTACTTC. As protein: CASSLRRVAGGGETQYF.